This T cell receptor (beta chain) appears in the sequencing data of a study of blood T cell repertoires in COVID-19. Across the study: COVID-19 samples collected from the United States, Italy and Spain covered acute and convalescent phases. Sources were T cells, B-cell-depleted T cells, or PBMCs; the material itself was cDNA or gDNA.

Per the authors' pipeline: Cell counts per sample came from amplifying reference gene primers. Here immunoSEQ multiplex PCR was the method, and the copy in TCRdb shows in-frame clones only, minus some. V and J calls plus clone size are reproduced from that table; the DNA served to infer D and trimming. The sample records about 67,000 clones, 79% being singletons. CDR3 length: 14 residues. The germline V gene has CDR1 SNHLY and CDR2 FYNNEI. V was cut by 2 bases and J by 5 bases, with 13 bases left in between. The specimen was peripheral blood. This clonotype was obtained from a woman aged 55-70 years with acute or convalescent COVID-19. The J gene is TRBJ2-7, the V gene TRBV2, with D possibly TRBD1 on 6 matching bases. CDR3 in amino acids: CASSEWEQGNEQYF. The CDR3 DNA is TGTGCCAGCAGTGAATGGGAACAGGGCAACGAGCAGTACTTC.